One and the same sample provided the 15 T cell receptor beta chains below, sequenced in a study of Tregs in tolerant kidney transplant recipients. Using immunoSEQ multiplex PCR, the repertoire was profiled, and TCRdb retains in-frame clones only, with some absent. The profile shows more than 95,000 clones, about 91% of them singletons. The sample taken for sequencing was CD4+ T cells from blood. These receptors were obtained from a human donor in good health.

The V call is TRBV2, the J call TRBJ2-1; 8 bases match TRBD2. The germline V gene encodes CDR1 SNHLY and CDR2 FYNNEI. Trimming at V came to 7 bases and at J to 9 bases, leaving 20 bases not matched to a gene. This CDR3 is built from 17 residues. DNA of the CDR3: TGTGCCAGCAAAAGGTCGTACGCGGGAGGACCCCAAGGTGAGCAGTTCTTC. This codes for CASKRSYAGGPQGEQFF.

The CDR3 sequence: CASSGRQGGYEQYF. In DNA form, the CDR3 reads TGTGCCAGCAGCGGCCGACAGGGGGGCTACGAGCAGTACTTC. V is TRBV9 and J is TRBJ2-7; 9 bases match TRBD1. The CDR3 covers 14 residues. CDR1 and CDR2 from the germline V gene are SGDLS and YYNGEE. With V trimmed by 3 bases and J by 3 bases, 4 bases remained unmatched.

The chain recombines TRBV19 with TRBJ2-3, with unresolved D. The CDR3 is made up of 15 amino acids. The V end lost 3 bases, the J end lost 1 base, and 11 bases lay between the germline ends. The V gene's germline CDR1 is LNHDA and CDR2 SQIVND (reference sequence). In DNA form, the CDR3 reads TGTGCCAGTAGTATTCCAGGAGATGGCACAGATACGCAGTATTTT. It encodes CASSIPGDGTDTQYF.

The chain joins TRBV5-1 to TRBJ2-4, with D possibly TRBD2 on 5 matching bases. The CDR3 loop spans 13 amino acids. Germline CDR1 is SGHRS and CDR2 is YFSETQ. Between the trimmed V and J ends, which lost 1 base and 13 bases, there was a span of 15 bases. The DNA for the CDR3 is TGCGCCAGCAGCTTGATGAGTGCAGCGGAGCAGTACTTC. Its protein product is CASSLMSAAEQYF.

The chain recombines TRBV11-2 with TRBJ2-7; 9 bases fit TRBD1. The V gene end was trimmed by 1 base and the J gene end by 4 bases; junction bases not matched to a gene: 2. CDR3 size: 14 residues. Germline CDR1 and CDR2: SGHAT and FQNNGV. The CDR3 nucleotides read TGTGCCAGCAGCTTAGTGGACAGGGGATACGAGCAGTACTTC. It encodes CASSLVDRGYEQYF. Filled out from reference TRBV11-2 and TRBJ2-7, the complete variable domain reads EAGVAQSPRYKIIEKRQSVAFWCNPISGHATLYWYQQILGQGPKLLIQFQNNGVVDDSQLPKDRFSAERLKGVDSTLKIQPAKLEDSAVYLCASSLVDRGYEQYFGPGTRLTVT.

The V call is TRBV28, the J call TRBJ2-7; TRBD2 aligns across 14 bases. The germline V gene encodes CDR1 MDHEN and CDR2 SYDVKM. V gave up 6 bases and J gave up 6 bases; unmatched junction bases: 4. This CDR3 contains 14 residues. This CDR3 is CASRSGLAGAEQYF. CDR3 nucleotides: TGTGCCAGCAGGTCGGGACTAGCGGGAGCCGAGCAGTACTTC.

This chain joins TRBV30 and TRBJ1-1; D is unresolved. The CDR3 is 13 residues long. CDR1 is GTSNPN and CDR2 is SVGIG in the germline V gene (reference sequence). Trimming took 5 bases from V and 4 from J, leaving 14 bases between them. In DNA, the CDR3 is TGTGCCTGGGAATGGCTAGGTGGCACTGAAGCTTTCTTT. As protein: CAWEWLGGTEAFF. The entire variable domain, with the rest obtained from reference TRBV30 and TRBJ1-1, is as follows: SQTIHQWPATLVQPVGSPLSLECTVEGTSNPNLYWYRQAAGRGLQLLFYSVGIGQISSEVPQNLSASRPQDRQFILSSKKLLLSDSGFYLCAWEWLGGTEAFFGQGTRLTVV.

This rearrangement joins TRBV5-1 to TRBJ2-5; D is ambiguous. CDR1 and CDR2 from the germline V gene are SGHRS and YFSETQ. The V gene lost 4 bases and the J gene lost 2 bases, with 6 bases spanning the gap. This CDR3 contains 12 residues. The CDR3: CASSIPQETQYF. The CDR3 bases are TGCGCCAGCAGCATTCCACAAGAGACCCAGTACTTC.

The CDR3 region has the DNA TGTGCCAGCAGCTTTGACAGGGGAAACACCATATATTTT. Translation: CASSFDRGNTIYF. This chain uses TRBV7-2 with TRBJ1-3, with a weak D call TRBD1 (6 bases). The CDR3 totals 13 residues. Germline CDR1 and CDR2: SGHTA and FQGNSA. Trimming cost V 3 bases and J 4 bases, with 7 bases left between them.

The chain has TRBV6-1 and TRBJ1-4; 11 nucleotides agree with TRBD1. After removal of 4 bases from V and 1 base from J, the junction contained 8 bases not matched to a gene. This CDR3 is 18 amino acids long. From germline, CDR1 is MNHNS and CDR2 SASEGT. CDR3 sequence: CASSVPGQGGLTNEKLFF. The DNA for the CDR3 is TGTGCCAGCAGTGTTCCGGGACAGGGGGGCCTAACTAATGAAAAACTGTTTTTT.

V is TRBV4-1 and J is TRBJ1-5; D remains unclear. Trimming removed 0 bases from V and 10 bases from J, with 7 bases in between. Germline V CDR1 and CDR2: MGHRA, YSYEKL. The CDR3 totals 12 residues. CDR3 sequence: CASSQDHGPQHF. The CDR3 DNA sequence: TGCGCCAGCAGCCAAGATCATGGTCCCCAGCATTTT.

The CDR3 region is CSVLRGLVTGELFF. The CDR3 nucleotides are TGCAGCGTCCTCAGGGGTCTTGTCACCGGGGAGCTGTTTTTT. The rearrangement uses TRBV29-1 and TRBJ2-2; tentatively, D is TRBD1 (6 bases). The germline V and J ends were trimmed by 6 bases and 4 bases, with 15 bases remaining between them. This CDR3 contains 14 residues. CDR1 is SQVTM and CDR2 is ANQGSEA in the germline V gene.

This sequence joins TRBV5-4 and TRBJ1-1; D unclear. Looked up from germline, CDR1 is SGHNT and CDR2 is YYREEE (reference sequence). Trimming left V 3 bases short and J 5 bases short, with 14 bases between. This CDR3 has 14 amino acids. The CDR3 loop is CASSSLGKRTEAFF. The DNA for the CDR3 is TGTGCCAGCAGCTCCCTAGGAAAGAGGACTGAAGCTTTCTTT.

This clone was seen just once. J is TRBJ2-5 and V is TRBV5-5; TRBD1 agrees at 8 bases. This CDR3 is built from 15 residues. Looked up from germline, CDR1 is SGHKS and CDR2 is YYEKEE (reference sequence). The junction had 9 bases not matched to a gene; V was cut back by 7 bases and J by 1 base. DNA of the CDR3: TGTGCCAGCCGACGACAGGGGAGCCCCCAAGAGACCCAGTACTTC. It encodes CASRRQGSPQETQYF.

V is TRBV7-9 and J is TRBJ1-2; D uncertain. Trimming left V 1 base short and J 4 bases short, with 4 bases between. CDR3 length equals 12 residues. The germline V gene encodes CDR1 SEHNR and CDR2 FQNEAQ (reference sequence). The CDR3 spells CASSLEPYGYTF. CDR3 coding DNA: TGTGCCAGCAGCTTAGAACCCTATGGCTACACCTTC.